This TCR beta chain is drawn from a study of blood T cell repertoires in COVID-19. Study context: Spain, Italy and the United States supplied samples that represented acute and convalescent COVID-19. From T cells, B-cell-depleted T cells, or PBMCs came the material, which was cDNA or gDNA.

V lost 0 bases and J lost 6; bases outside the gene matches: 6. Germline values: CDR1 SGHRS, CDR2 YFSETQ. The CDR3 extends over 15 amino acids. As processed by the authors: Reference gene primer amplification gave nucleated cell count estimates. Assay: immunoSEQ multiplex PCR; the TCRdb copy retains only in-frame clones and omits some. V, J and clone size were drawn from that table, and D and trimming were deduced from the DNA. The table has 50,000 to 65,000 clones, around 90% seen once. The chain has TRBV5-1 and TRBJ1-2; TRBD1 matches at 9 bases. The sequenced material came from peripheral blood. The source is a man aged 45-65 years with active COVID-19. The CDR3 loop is CASSLGQGGANGYTF. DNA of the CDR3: TGCGCCAGCAGCTTGGGACAGGGGGGAGCCAATGGCTACACCTTC.